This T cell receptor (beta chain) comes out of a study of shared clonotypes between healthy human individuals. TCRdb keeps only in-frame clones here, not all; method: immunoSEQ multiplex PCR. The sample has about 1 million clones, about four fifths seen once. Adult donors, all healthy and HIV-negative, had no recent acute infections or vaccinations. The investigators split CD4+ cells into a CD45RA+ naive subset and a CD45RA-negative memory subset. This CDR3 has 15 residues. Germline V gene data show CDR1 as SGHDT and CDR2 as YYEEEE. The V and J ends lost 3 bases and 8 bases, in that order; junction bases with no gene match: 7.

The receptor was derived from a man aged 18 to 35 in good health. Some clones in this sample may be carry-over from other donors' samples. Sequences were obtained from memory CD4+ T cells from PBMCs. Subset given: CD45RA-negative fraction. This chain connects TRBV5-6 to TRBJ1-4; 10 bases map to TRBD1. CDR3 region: CASSWRDRGNEKLFF. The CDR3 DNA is TGTGCCAGCAGCTGGAGGGACAGGGGAAACGAAAAACTGTTTTTT.